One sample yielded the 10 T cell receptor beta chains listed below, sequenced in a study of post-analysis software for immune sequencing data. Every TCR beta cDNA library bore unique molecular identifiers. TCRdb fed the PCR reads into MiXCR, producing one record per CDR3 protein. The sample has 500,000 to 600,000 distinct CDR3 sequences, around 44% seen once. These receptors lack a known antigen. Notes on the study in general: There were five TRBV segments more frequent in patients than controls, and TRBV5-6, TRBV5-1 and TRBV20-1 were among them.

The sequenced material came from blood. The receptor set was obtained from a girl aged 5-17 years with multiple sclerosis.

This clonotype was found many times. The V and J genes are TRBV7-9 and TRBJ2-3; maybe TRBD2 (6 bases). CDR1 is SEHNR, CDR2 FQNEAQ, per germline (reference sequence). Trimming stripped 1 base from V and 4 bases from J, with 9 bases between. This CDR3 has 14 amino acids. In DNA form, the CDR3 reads TGTGCCAGCAGCTTAGGTCGGGGGTCAGATACGCAGTATTTT. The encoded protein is CASSLGRGSDTQYF.

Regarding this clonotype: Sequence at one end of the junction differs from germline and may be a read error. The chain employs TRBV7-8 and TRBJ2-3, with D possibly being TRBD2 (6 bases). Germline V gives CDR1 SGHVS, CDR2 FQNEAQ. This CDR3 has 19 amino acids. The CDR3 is CASREEGGRRSRSTDAQYF. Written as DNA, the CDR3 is TGTGCCAGCAGAGAAGAGGGAGGTAGACGGTCGCGTAGCACAGATGCGCAGTATTTT.

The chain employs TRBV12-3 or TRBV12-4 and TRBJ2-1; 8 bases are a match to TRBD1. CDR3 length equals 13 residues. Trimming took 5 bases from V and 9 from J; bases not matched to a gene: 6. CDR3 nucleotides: TGTGCCAGCAGTCCAACGACAGGGGTTGAGCAGTTCTTC. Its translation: CASSPTTGVEQFF.

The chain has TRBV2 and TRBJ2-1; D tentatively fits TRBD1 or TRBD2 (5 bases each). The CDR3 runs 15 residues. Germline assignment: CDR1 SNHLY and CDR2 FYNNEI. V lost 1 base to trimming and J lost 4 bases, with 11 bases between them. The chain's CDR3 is CASSEEGPDYNEQFF. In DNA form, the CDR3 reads TGTGCCAGCAGTGAAGAGGGACCGGATTACAATGAGCAGTTCTTC.

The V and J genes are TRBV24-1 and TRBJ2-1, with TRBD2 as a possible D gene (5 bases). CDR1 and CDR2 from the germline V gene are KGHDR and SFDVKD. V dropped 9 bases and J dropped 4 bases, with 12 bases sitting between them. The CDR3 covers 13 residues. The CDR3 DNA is TGTGCCACCGGAACCCCGGGGTACAATGAGCAGTTCTTC. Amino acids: CATGTPGYNEQFF.

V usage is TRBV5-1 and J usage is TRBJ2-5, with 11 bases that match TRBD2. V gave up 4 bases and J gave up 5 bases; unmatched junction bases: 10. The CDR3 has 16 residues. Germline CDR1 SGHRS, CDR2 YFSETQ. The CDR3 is CASSEEGLAVQETQYF. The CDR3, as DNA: TGCGCCAGCAGCGAGGAGGGACTAGCGGTCCAGGAGACCCAGTACTTC.

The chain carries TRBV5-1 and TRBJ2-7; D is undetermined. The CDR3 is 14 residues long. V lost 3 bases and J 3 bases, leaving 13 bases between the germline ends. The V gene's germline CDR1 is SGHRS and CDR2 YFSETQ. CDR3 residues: CASSWTVPNYEQYF. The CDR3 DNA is TGCGCCAGCAGCTGGACCGTACCAAACTACGAGCAGTACTTC.

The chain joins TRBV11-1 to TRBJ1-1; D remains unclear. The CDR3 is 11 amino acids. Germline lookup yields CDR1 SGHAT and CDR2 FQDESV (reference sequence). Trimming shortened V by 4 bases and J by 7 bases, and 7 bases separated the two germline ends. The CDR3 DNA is TGTGCCAGCAGCTCAGCGGATGAAGCTTTCTTT. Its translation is CASSSADEAFF. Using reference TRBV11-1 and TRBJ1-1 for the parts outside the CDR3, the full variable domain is EAEVAQSPRYKITEKSQAVAFWCDPISGHATLYWYRQILGQGPELLVQFQDESVVDDSQLPKDRFSAERLKGVDSTLKIQPAELGDSAMYLCASSSADEAFFGQGTRLTVV.

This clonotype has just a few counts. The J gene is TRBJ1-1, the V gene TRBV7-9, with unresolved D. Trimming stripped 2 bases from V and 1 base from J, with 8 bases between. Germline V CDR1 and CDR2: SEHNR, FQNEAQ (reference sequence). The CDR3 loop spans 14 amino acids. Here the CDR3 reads CASSLKGRNTEAFF. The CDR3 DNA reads TGTGCCAGCAGCTTAAAAGGGCGGAACACTGAAGCTTTCTTT. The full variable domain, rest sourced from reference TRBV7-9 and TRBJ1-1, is DTGVSQNPRHKITKRGQNVTFRCDPISEHNRLYWYRQTLGQGPEFLTYFQNEAQLEKSRLLSDRFSAERPKGSFSTLEIQRTEQGDSAMYLCASSLKGRNTEAFFGQGTRLTVV.

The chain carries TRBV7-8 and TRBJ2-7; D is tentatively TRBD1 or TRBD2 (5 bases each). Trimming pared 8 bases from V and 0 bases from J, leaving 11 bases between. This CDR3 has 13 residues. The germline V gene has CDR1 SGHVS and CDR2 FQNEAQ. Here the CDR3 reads CASGTGTSYEQYF. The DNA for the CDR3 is TGTGCCAGCGGGACGGGGACCTCCTACGAGCAGTACTTC.